Below are 4 T cell receptor beta chains sequenced from a single sample in a study of T cell responses to AZD1222 COVID-19 vaccine. Data came from immunoSEQ multiplex PCR; TCRdb stores just in-frame clones and leaves some out. Among around 110,000 clones, approximately 85% were seen once, and the ten largest hold under 4.5%. The sample consisted of peripheral blood, taken on day 0 of MenACWY control vaccination. Source of these receptors: an adult in good health.

CDR3 sequence reads: CATSDRRGGITGELFF. CDR3 nucleotide sequence: TGTGCCACCAGTGATAGGCGGGGGGGCATCACCGGGGAGCTGTTTTTT. The chain links TRBV24-1 to TRBJ2-2, with 9 positions matching TRBD2. CDR3 length: 16 amino acids. Germline lookup yields CDR1 KGHDR and CDR2 SFDVKD. J gave up 4 bases and V 3 bases, and 5 bases lay outside the gene matches.

The chain employs TRBV2 and TRBJ2-7; 10 nucleotides match TRBD1. V was clipped by 7 bases and J by 4 bases; unmatched bases: 7. Looked up from germline, CDR1 is SNHLY and CDR2 is FYNNEI. This CDR3 is built from 14 residues. The CDR3 here is CASTRTGGSYEQYF. CDR3 DNA sequence: TGTGCCAGCACCCGGACAGGGGGTAGTTACGAGCAGTACTTC. Full variable domain (remainder filled in from reference TRBV2 and TRBJ2-7): EPEVTQTPSHQVTQMGQEVILRCVPISNHLYFYWYRQILGQKVEFLVSFYNNEISEKSEIFDDQFSVERPDGSNFTLKIRSTKLEDSAMYFCASTRTGGSYEQYFGPGTRLTVT.

The rearrangement joins TRBV7-8 to TRBJ2-1; maybe TRBD1 (5 bases). Germline V gene lookup returns CDR1 SGHVS and CDR2 FQNEAQ. CDR3 length equals 13 residues. V lost 2 bases, J lost 6 bases, and 8 bases lay in between. For the CDR3, the DNA is TGTGCCAGCAGCTTAATGACAGCCAATGAGCAGTTCTTC. Its translation: CASSLMTANEQFF.

The chain links TRBV15 to TRBJ1-3; D is unclear. The length of the CDR3 is 16 residues. V was pared by 3 bases and J by 0 bases, with 12 bases between. Germline V gene sequence: CDR1 LNHNV, CDR2 YYDKDF (reference sequence). The CDR3 region has the DNA TGTGCCACCAGCAGGCCCCCAGGAAGCTCTGGAAACACCATATATTTT. Translation gives CATSRPPGSSGNTIYF.